The following is a T cell receptor (beta chain) sequence with its context. Its antigen is undetermined. The data are from a study of T cells after yellow fever vaccination. Synthesis of TCR cDNA relied on 5'RACE template switching, which attached a universal primer site and UMIs. Via MiXCR, TCRdb re-called the 5' RACE reads, giving one row per CDR3 protein. Here the sample spans a few hundred thousand distinct CDR3 sequences, over 3.5% being singletons. Regarding the study as a whole: Bulk-population clonotypes that are abundant could appear as contaminants in FACS-sorted repertoires.

The sequencing used PBMCs, collected 15 days after the yellow fever booster vaccination. This TCR derives from a man aged 18 to 29 who received the YFV17D yellow fever vaccine.

The chain's CDR3 is CASRETSGGTDTQYF. In DNA, the CDR3 is TGCGCCAGCCGAGAGACTAGCGGGGGCACAGATACGCAGTATTTT. The chain carries TRBV5-1 and TRBJ2-3, with 11 positions matching TRBD2. Germline CDR1 is SGHRS and CDR2 is YFSETQ. V was clipped by 7 bases and J by 1 base; unmatched bases: 5. CDR3 length equals 15 residues. The full variable domain, in which reference TRBV5-1 and TRBJ2-3 provide the parts outside the CDR3, is KAGVTQTPRYLIKTRGQQVTLSCSPISGHRSVSWYQQTPGQGLQFLFEYFSETQRNKGNFPGRFSGRQFSNSRSEMNVSTLELGDSALYLCASRETSGGTDTQYFGPGTRLTVL.